This T cell receptor (beta chain) was captured by sequencing in a study of blood T cell repertoires in COVID-19. Study background: Sites across the United States, Italy and Spain contributed samples from acute and convalescent COVID-19.

Germline V gene sequence: CDR1 SGHNT, CDR2 YYREEE (reference sequence). The CDR3 contains 13 residues. V lost 6 bases and J lost 4; bases outside the gene matches: 5. TCRdb's table, derived via immunoSEQ multiplex PCR, lists solely in-frame clones and lacks some. The sample includes 200,000 to 300,000 clones, roughly 80% of them seen just once. The TCR sequence derives from a woman aged 80 or over with COVID-19, enrolled during active disease. The chain has TRBV5-4 and TRBJ2-5; 8 bases are a match to TRBD1. Source material: peripheral blood. The CDR3 nucleotides read TGTGCCAGCAACCTCAGGGGGCGAGAGACCCAGTACTTC. It specifies CASNLRGRETQYF.